Below, 5 T cell receptor beta chains from the same sample are listed, as sequenced in a study of T cell responses to AZD1222 COVID-19 vaccine. Assay: immunoSEQ multiplex PCR; the TCRdb copy retains only in-frame clones and omits some. In the table there are about 120,000 clones, about 90% of which are singletons. Here the sequenced sample was peripheral blood, taken 28 days after the second AZD1222 dose. Every receptor here comes from an adult who received the AZD1222 COVID-19 vaccine.

The V gene is TRBV6-5, the J gene TRBJ2-7; possible D gene TRBD2, 5 bases. V lost 6 bases to trimming and J lost 5 bases, with 20 bases between them. This CDR3 is built from 15 residues. Germline V gives CDR1 MNHEY, CDR2 SVGAGI. The CDR3 region has the DNA TGTGCCAGCAGGACGTCTTTTTTTTCGGGGAACGAGCAGTACTTC. This translates into CASRTSFFSGNEQYF.

The V gene is TRBV18, the J gene TRBJ2-4; TRBD1 matches 8 bases. This CDR3 region has 16 residues. The V gene end was trimmed by 5 bases and the J gene end by 0 bases; junction bases not matched to a gene: 6. Germline assignment: CDR1 KGHSH and CDR2 LQKENI. This CDR3 reads CASSTQGALAKNIQYF. For the CDR3, the DNA is TGTGCCAGCTCAACTCAGGGGGCCTTAGCCAAAAACATTCAGTACTTC.

The CDR3 loop is CASSKVWELSNQPQHF. Here the CDR3 DNA reads TGTGCCAGCAGCAAAGTGTGGGAATTGAGCAATCAGCCCCAGCATTTT. The chain combines TRBV21-1 with TRBJ1-5. TRBV21-1 is an annotated pseudogene. CDR3 length: 16 amino acids.

The chain links TRBV28 to TRBJ2-1; 9 bases are a match to TRBD2. The germline V gene has CDR1 MDHEN and CDR2 SYDVKM. After removal of 0 bases from V and 3 bases from J, the junction contained 9 bases not matched to a gene. The CDR3 runs 18 residues. CDR3 bases: TGTGCCAGCAGTTTATGGTCCAGCGGGAGGACCGTCTACAATGAGCAGTTCTTC. Translation gives CASSLWSSGRTVYNEQFF.

The V and J genes are TRBV9 and TRBJ2-5; D is unclear. The ends were cut back, 4 bases at V and 2 bases at J, with 15 bases in the middle. CDR3 length: 15 residues. CDR1 and CDR2 from the germline V gene are SGDLS and YYNGEE. The CDR3 DNA reads TGTGCCAGCAGCCCCCGAGTTGCGAGTCAAGAGACCCAGTACTTC. This codes for CASSPRVASQETQYF. Using reference TRBV9 and TRBJ2-5 for the parts outside the CDR3, the full variable domain is DSGVTQTPKHLITATGQRVTLRCSPRSGDLSVYWYQQSLDQGLQFLIQYYNGEERAKGNILERFSAQQFPDLHSELNLSSLELGDSALYFCASSPRVASQETQYFGPGTRLLVL.